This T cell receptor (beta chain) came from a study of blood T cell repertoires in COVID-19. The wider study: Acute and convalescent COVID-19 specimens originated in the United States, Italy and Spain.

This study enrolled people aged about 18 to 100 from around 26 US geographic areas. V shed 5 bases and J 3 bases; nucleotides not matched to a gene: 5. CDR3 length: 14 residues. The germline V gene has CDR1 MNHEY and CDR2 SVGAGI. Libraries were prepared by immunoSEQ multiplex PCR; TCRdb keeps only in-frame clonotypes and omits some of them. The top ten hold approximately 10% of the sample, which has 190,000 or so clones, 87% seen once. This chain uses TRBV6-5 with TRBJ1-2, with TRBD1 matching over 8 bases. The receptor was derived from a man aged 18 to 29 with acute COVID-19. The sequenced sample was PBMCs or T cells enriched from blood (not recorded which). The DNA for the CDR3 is TGTGCCAGCAGTAAAATGGGACAGGACTATGGCTACACCTTC. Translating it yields CASSKMGQDYGYTF.